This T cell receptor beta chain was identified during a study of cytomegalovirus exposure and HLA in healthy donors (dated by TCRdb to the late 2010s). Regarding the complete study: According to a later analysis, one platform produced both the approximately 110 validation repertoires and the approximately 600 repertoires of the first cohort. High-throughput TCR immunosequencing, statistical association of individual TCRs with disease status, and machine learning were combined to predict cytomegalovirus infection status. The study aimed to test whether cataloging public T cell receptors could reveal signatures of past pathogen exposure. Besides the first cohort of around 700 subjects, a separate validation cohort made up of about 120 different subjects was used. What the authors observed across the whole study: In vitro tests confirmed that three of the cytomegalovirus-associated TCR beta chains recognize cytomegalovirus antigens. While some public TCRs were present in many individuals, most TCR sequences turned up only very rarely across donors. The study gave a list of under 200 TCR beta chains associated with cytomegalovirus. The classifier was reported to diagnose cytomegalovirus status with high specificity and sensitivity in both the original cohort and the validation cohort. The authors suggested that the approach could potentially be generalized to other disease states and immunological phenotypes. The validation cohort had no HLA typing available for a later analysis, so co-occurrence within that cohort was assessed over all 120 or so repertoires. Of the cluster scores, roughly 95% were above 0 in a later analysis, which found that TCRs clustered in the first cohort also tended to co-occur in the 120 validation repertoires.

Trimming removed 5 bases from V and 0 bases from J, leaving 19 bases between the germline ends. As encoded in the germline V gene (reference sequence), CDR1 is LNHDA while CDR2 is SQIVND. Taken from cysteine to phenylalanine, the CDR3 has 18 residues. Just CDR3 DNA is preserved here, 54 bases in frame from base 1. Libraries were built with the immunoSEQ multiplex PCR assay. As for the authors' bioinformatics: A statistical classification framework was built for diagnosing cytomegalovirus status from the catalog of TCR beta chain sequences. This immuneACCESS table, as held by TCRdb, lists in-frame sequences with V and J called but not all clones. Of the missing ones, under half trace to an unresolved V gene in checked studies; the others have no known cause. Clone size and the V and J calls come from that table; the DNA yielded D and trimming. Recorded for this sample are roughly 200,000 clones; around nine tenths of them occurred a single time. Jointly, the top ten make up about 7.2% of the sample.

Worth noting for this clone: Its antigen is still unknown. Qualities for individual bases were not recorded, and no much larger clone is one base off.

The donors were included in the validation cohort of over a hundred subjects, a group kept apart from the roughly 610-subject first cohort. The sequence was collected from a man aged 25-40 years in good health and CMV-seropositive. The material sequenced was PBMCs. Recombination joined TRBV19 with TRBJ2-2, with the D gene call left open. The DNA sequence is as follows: TGTGCCAGTAGTGGGGTAACCAGACCAGTATCGAACACCGGGGAGCTGTTTTTT. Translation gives CASSGVTRPVSNTGELFF.